A single sample is the source of the 24 T cell receptor beta chains below, sequenced in a study of siplizumab effects on memory and regulatory T cells. The table came from immunoSEQ multiplex PCR; TCRdb's copy has only in-frame clones and leaves some out. This sample has 75,000 to 95,000 clones, with just under 90% found just once. Sequenced: CD4+ T cells sorted from blood. The source of these receptors is a human donor in good health.

The gene calls are TRBV7-3 and TRBJ1-5; D is unclear. The CDR3 has 13 residues. The ends were cut back, 2 bases at V and 2 bases at J, with 4 bases in the middle. Per the germline V gene, CDR1 is SGHTA and CDR2 is FQGTGA. The CDR3 DNA reads as TGTGCCAGCAGCTTAGGGCGCAATCAGCCCCAGCATTTT. Its translation is CASSLGRNQPQHF.

The V gene is TRBV4-3, the J gene TRBJ1-5, with a weak D call TRBD1 (5 bases). CDR1 and CDR2 from the germline V gene are LGHNA and YSLEER. The V gene lost 0 bases and the J gene lost 0 bases, with 9 bases spanning the gap. The CDR3 is made up of 16 amino acids. The DNA of the CDR3 is TGCGCCAGCAGCCAAGATGGGGGTGTTAGCAATCAGCCCCAGCATTTT. This codes for CASSQDGGVSNQPQHF.

V gene TRBV6-5 combines with J gene TRBJ2-1, with D possibly TRBD2 on 5 matching bases. Germline V lookup: CDR1 MNHEY, CDR2 SVGAGI. This CDR3 is built from 16 residues. The V and J ends lost 2 bases and 0 bases respectively, with 11 bases between them. Written as DNA, the CDR3 is TGTGCCAGCAGTTACCGAGCGGTGAGCTCCTACAATGAGCAGTTCTTC. This translates into CASSYRAVSSYNEQFF.

V usage is TRBV6-5 and J usage is TRBJ2-5; tentative D call: TRBD1 (5 bases). Germline CDR1 and CDR2: MNHEY and SVGAGI. The CDR3 has 13 residues. V dropped 6 bases and J dropped 6 bases, with 14 bases sitting between them. The CDR3 sequence: CASRISQGKTQYF. CDR3 nucleotide sequence: TGTGCCAGCAGGATTTCGCAGGGAAAGACCCAGTACTTC.

The chain employs TRBV5-1 and TRBJ2-7; tentatively, D is TRBD1 (6 bases). The germline gives CDR1 SGHRS, CDR2 YFSETQ. V lost 4 bases, J lost 2 bases, and 16 bases lay in between. CDR3 length: 15 residues. The chain's CDR3 is CASSATGTRAYEQYF. The CDR3, as DNA: TGCGCCAGCAGCGCTACCGGGACACGAGCCTACGAGCAGTACTTC.

The chain links TRBV19 to TRBJ1-5; D unresolved. Germline CDR1 reads LNHDA; CDR2 reads SQIVND (reference sequence). The V end was cut by 7 bases, the J end by 4 bases, with 17 bases between. There are 15 residues in the CDR3. The CDR3 sequence: CASTSRRAPNQPQHF. DNA for the CDR3: TGTGCCAGTACCTCACGAAGAGCGCCGAATCAGCCCCAGCATTTT. Filled out from reference TRBV19 and TRBJ1-5, the complete variable domain reads DGGITQSPKYLFRKEGQNVTLSCEQNLNHDAMYWYRQDPGQGLRLIYYSQIVNDFQKGDIAEGYSVSREKKESFPLTVTSAQKNPTAFYLCASTSRRAPNQPQHFGDGTRLSIL.

This clone was recorded only once. The chain links TRBV19 to TRBJ2-1; 10 bases agree with TRBD2. There are 16 residues in the CDR3. Germline CDR1 LNHDA, CDR2 SQIVND (reference sequence). With 8 bases clipped from V and 4 bases from J, the junction kept 11 bases outside the gene matches. The DNA for the CDR3 is TGTGCCAGTTCCCTCCTCCTAGCGGGAGCTTACAATGAGCAGTTCTTC. Protein sequence: CASSLLLAGAYNEQFF.

The V and J genes are TRBV18 and TRBJ1-1; possible D gene TRBD1, 5 bases. The CDR3 is 14 amino acids. Germline CDR1 and CDR2: KGHSH and LQKENI. V shed 4 bases and J shed 3 bases, with 12 bases lying between them. CDR3 in amino acids: CASSQLARDTEAFF. CDR3 nucleotides: TGTGCCAGCTCACAACTGGCCAGGGACACTGAAGCTTTCTTT. Full variable domain (remainder filled in from reference TRBV18 and TRBJ1-1): NAGVMQNPRHLVRRRGQEARLRCSPMKGHSHVYWYRQLPEEGLKFMVYLQKENIIDESGMPKERFSAEFPKEGPSILRIQQVVRGDSAAYFCASSQLARDTEAFFGQGTRLTVV.

Only one count was recorded for this clone. This chain joins TRBV5-1 and TRBJ2-5; perhaps TRBD1 as D (5 bases). The V gene's germline CDR1 is SGHRS and CDR2 YFSETQ. The CDR3 is 14 amino acids. Trimming left V 0 bases short and J 3 bases short, with 9 bases between. CDR3 residues: CASSLVGREETQYF. In DNA form, the CDR3 reads TGCGCCAGCAGCTTGGTAGGCAGGGAAGAGACCCAGTACTTC.

This clone has just a few counts. The chain couples TRBV5-1 to TRBJ2-2; 9 bases fit TRBD2. V was pared by 2 bases and J by 5 bases, with 4 bases of the junction left unmatched. The CDR3 has 15 residues. In germline, CDR1 is SGHRS, CDR2 YFSETQ. The CDR3 DNA reads as TGCGCCAGCAGCTTTGGGACTAGCCGGACCGGGGAGCTGTTTTTT. Translating gives CASSFGTSRTGELFF.

This CDR3 reads CASRGTGGGEKLFF. As DNA, the CDR3 is TGTGCCAGCAGGGGGACAGGGGGCGGTGAAAAACTGTTTTTT. J is TRBJ1-4 and V is TRBV28; 12 bases align to TRBD1. V dropped 6 bases and J dropped 7; count of bases not matched to a gene: 3. The CDR3 spans 14 residues. The V gene's germline CDR1 is MDHEN and CDR2 SYDVKM.

The rearrangement uses TRBV4-3 and TRBJ2-1; 8 nucleotides match TRBD2. CDR3 length equals 15 residues. Germline V gives CDR1 LGHNA, CDR2 YSLEER. The J segment lost 1 base and the V segment lost 3 bases, leaving 2 bases of the junction unmatched. The CDR3 sequence: CASSQTSESYNEQFF. For the CDR3, the DNA is TGCGCCAGCAGCCAGACTAGCGAATCCTACAATGAGCAGTTCTTC.

V gene TRBV28 combines with J gene TRBJ2-5; TRBD1 aligns across 7 bases. Trimming took 4 bases from V and 1 from J; bases not matched to a gene: 6. CDR3 length: 15 residues. CDR1 is MDHEN and CDR2 is SYDVKM in the germline V gene. CDR3 loop: CASSSPTGLQETQYF. The CDR3 coding sequence is TGTGCCAGCAGTTCGCCGACAGGGCTCCAAGAGACCCAGTACTTC.

The chain links TRBV18 to TRBJ2-7; the match to TRBD2 covers 10 bases. Germline V gene data show CDR1 as KGHSH and CDR2 as LQKENI. Trimming at V came to 7 bases and at J to 6 bases, leaving 9 bases not matched to a gene. The CDR3 sequence is 14 residues long. CDR3 loop: CASYQSSGSREQYF. The CDR3 DNA reads TGTGCCAGCTACCAGTCTAGCGGGAGCCGCGAGCAGTACTTC.

CDR3 sequence: CASSTRTGGGYGYTF. DNA of the CDR3: TGTGCCAGCAGCACTAGGACAGGGGGCGGCTATGGCTACACCTTC. The rearrangement joins TRBV6-4 to TRBJ1-2, with 11 nucleotides matching TRBD1. After removal of 6 bases from V and 4 bases from J, the junction contained 7 bases not matched to a gene. Per the germline V gene, CDR1 is MRHNA and CDR2 is SNTAGT. The length of the CDR3 is 15 residues.

This CDR3 reads CATSRQDSRIFRSGANVLTF. As DNA, the CDR3 is TGTGCCACCAGCAGGCAGGACAGCCGAATATTCCGCTCTGGGGCCAACGTCCTGACTTTC. V is TRBV15 and J is TRBJ2-6, with TRBD1 as a possible D gene (6 bases). Germline V gene data show CDR1 as LNHNV and CDR2 as YYDKDF (reference sequence). The ends were cut back, 3 bases at V and 0 bases at J, with 21 bases in the middle. CDR3 length: 20 amino acids.

This chain connects TRBV6-1 to TRBJ1-6, with D possibly being TRBD1 (5 bases). V was pared by 1 base and J by 7 bases, with 17 bases between. Germline loops: CDR1 MNHNS, CDR2 SASEGT. This CDR3 is 17 amino acids long. CDR3 bases: TGTGCCAGCAGTGAAGGGGCAGGGAGAATAGAGAATTCACCCCTCCACTTT. Translation: CASSEGAGRIENSPLHF.

The chain combines TRBV5-1 with TRBJ1-4; 10 bases match TRBD1. The CDR3 sequence is 14 residues long. Trimming took 0 bases from V and 7 from J; bases not matched to a gene: 0. The germline gives CDR1 SGHRS, CDR2 YFSETQ. CDR3: CASSLGTGGEKLFF. The CDR3 coding sequence is TGCGCCAGCAGCTTGGGGACAGGGGGTGAAAAACTGTTTTTT.

V gene TRBV30 combines with J gene TRBJ1-4; perhaps TRBD1 as D (5 bases). Deletions cut 3 bases from V and 4 bases from J, with 18 bases between. CDR1 is GTSNPN and CDR2 is SVGIG in the germline V gene (reference sequence). The CDR3 contains 16 residues. The CDR3 sequence: CAWRDGAGVGNEKLFF. The CDR3 DNA reads TGTGCCTGGAGGGACGGGGCGGGAGTGGGTAATGAAAAACTGTTTTTT.

V gene TRBV28 combines with J gene TRBJ2-3; D may be TRBD1 or TRBD2 (6 bases each). V gave up 6 bases and J gave up 1 base, with 14 bases separating them. CDR1 MDHEN and CDR2 SYDVKM come from the germline V gene. The CDR3 loop spans 15 amino acids. CDR3 in amino acids: CASRYGGGGTDTQYF. As DNA, the CDR3 is TGTGCCAGCAGGTATGGAGGGGGAGGCACAGATACGCAGTATTTT.

The table lists this clone with a few counts. The chain uses TRBV7-6 and TRBJ2-7; TRBD2 agrees at 10 bases. Trimming removed 4 bases from V and 1 base from J; junction bases left unmatched: 4. CDR3 length: 15 amino acids. CDR1 is SGHVS and CDR2 is FNYEAQ in the germline V gene. CDR3 sequence (DNA): TGTGCCAGCAGCTCGATTAGCGGGAGGTCCTACGAGCAGTACTTC. Protein: CASSSISGRSYEQYF.

This clone was observed once. The V call is TRBV10-1, the J call TRBJ1-2; D call uncertain. V lost 0 bases to trimming and J lost 7 bases, with 15 bases between them. The CDR3 is 15 amino acids. Per the germline V gene, CDR1 is WNHNN and CDR2 is SYGVQD (reference sequence). As DNA, the CDR3 is TGCGCCAGCAGTGAGTCGAGAAGGCCAACGGGTGGCTACACCTTC. Encoded protein: CASSESRRPTGGYTF.

The chain joins TRBV19 to TRBJ2-3; TRBD2 agrees at 12 bases. The germline V gene encodes CDR1 LNHDA and CDR2 SQIVND (reference sequence). This CDR3 region has 17 residues. The V gene end was trimmed by 4 bases and the J gene end by 2 bases; junction bases not matched to a gene: 7. Here the CDR3 reads CASSKKTSGRTTDTQYF. Written as DNA, the CDR3 is TGTGCCAGTAGTAAAAAAACTAGCGGGAGGACCACAGATACGCAGTATTTT.

This chain joins TRBV2 and TRBJ1-5; no definite D call. V lost 5 bases and J lost 1, with 9 bases in between. Germline V gene lookup returns CDR1 SNHLY and CDR2 FYNNEI. The CDR3 loop spans 14 amino acids. Written as DNA, the CDR3 is TGTGCCAGCAGTAACGACGGCAGCAATCAGCCCCAGCATTTT. Residues: CASSNDGSNQPQHF.